Listed here are 10 T cell receptor beta chains from one sample, sequenced in a study of cytomegalovirus exposure and HLA in healthy donors. With 60 Vbeta and 13 Jbeta primers, the PCR was carried out. This table comes from immunoSEQ multiplex PCR, and its TCRdb copy is limited to in-frame clones, with some not included. The sample contains 150,000 to 200,000 clones, about 79% of which appear only once. The specimen was PBMCs. The source is a female donor in good health and CMV-seronegative.

The rearrangement links TRBV19 to TRBJ2-3; tentatively, D is TRBD1 (6 bases). There are 13 residues in the CDR3. Trimming left V 4 bases short and J 3 bases short, with 8 bases between. Germline assignment: CDR1 LNHDA and CDR2 SQIVND (reference sequence). The CDR3 DNA sequence: TGTGCCAGTAGTACTAGGGGGACAGATACGCAGTATTTT. This codes for CASSTRGTDTQYF.

The chain couples TRBV10-3 to TRBJ2-7; weak D call: TRBD1 (7 bases). From germline, CDR1 is ENHRY and CDR2 SYGVKD. V was trimmed by 4 bases and J by 7 bases, leaving 14 bases between them. The CDR3 is 13 amino acids. The CDR3 here is CAISVEGAGEQYF. CDR3 in DNA: TGTGCCATCAGTGTTGAGGGGGCGGGGGAGCAGTACTTC.

The chain employs TRBV7-3 and TRBJ2-3, with a weak D call TRBD1 (6 bases). The V gene's germline CDR1 is SGHTA and CDR2 FQGTGA. CDR3 length: 13 amino acids. The ends were cut back, 5 bases at V and 5 bases at J, with 11 bases in the middle. The CDR3: CASSPLQGDTQYF. As DNA, the CDR3 is TGTGCCAGCAGCCCCCTACAGGGAGATACGCAGTATTTT.

The V call is TRBV30, the J call TRBJ1-6, with D tentatively TRBD1 (5 bases). Germline CDR1 reads GTSNPN; CDR2 reads SVGIG (reference sequence). The CDR3 has 15 amino acids. Trimming cost V 0 bases and J 6 bases, with 12 bases left between them. The CDR3 coding sequence is TGTGCCTGGAGTGTACTTAAGACAGTTAATTCACCCCTCCACTTT. This translates into CAWSVLKTVNSPLHF.

This clone was seen only a few times. The CDR3 reads CASSEQKIQGRMAKNIQYF. CDR3 in DNA: TGTGCCAGCAGCGAACAGAAGATTCAGGGGCGAATGGCCAAAAACATTCAGTACTTC. The V and J genes are TRBV9 and TRBJ2-4, with D maybe TRBD1 (6 bases). This CDR3 has 19 amino acids. Germline CDR1 and CDR2: SGDLS and YYNGEE. Trimming pared 3 bases from V and 1 base from J, leaving 23 bases between.

The chain carries TRBV7-9 and TRBJ2-1, with D tentatively TRBD2 (5 bases). Germline V gene sequence: CDR1 SEHNR, CDR2 FQNEAQ (reference sequence). The CDR3 length is 13 residues. Trimming stripped 5 bases from V and 10 bases from J, with 15 bases between. CDR3 region: CASSPITPGEQFF. DNA of the CDR3: TGTGCCAGCAGCCCAATCACCCCGGGAGAGCAGTTCTTC.

V is TRBV19 and J is TRBJ1-5; possible D gene TRBD1, 5 bases. Germline assignment: CDR1 LNHDA and CDR2 SQIVND (reference sequence). There are 15 residues in the CDR3. The V end was cut by 3 bases, the J end by 4 bases, with 13 bases between. The CDR3 loop is CASSITGGKNQPQHF. CDR3 in DNA: TGTGCCAGTAGTATTACGGGGGGGAAGAATCAGCCCCAGCATTTT.

This clone appeared a single time. CDR3 loop: CAISEDRAGFVTIYF. The CDR3 DNA follows: TGTGCCATCAGTGAGGACAGGGCCGGCTTTGTCACCATATATTTT. This chain links TRBV10-3 with TRBJ1-3; 7 nucleotides match TRBD1. Per germline, CDR1 ENHRY and CDR2 SYGVKD. The CDR3 contains 15 residues. The V segment lost 2 bases and the J segment 9 bases; nucleotides outside the gene matches: 10.

The genes are TRBV5-8 and TRBJ2-7; weak D call: TRBD2 (5 bases). CDR1 and CDR2 from the germline V gene are SGHTS and YDEGEE. Trimming shortened V by 3 bases and J by 1 base, and 11 bases separated the two germline ends. The length of the CDR3 is 14 residues. The CDR3 DNA sequence: TGTGCCAGCAGCTGGCTAGGAGGTTCCTACGAGCAGTACTTC. Its translation: CASSWLGGSYEQYF.

This clone is a singleton in its sample. The J gene is TRBJ2-5, the V gene TRBV5-1, with D unclear. The J call is doubtful: the DNA matches TRBJ2-7 better. Germline CDR1 and CDR2: SGHRS and YFSETQ. The CDR3 extends over 16 amino acids. CDR3 amino acids: CASSLDGRSPPYEQYF. As DNA, the CDR3 is TGCGCCAGCAGCTTGGACGGTCGAAGCCCCCCCTACGAGCAGTACTTC.